This is a list of T cell receptor beta chains from one sample in a study of CD8 T cells in Susac syndrome. MiXCR was run by TCRdb on the immunoSEQ multiplex PCR reads, yielding one entry per CDR3 protein. The sample lists 150,000 to 200,000 distinct CDR3 sequences; less than 95% were seen once. The sequenced material came from CD4+ T cells from PBMCs. All receptors derive from a human donor in good health. CDR3s include the opening cysteine and the closing phenylalanine or tryptophan. A D gene is named only where the DNA matches it firmly. Not every row has a clone size; where given, it reads once, few, many or a size class.

clone_size,v_call,j_call,d_call,cdr3_aa,cdr3_nt
NA,TRBV20-1,TRBJ2-3,NA,CSVQGVGTDTQYF,TGCAGTGTTCAGGGAGTTGGCACAGATACGCAGTATTTT
once,TRBV29-1,TRBJ2-7,NA,CSVVEGIVDYEQYF,TGCAGCGTTGTTGAGGGGATAGTTGACTACGAGCAGTACTTC
NA,TRBV3-1,TRBJ2-1,TRBD1,CASSRDGTGGNEQFF,TGTGCCAGCAGCCGAGACGGGACAGGGGGCAATGAGCAGTTCTTC
NA,TRBV20-1,TRBJ1-5,TRBD1,CSARGGRGQGAFQPQHF,TGCAGTGCTAGAGGGGGAAGGGGACAGGGGGCCTTTCAGCCCCAGCATTTT
NA,TRBV7-2,TRBJ2-7,TRBD1,CASRDGQVEAAEQYF,TGTGCCAGCAGGGACGGACAGGTGGAGGCCGCCGAGCAGTACTTC
few,TRBV5-4,TRBJ2-5,TRBD1,CASSLTGEETQYF,TGTGCCAGCAGCCTTACAGGGGAAGAGACCCAGTACTTC
NA,TRBV9,TRBJ2-7,TRBD1,CASSGSPGQASYEQYF,TGTGCCAGCAGCGGGTCACCGGGACAGGCTTCCTACGAGCAGTACTTC
NA,TRBV20-1,TRBJ2-1,NA,CSTGSYNEQFF,TGCAGTACTGGATCCTACAATGAGCAGTTCTTC
NA,TRBV12-3/TRBV12-4,TRBJ2-7,TRBD1,CASRLGTGPYEQYF,TGTGCCAGCAGACTCGGGACAGGACCCTACGAGCAGTACTTC
NA,TRBV20-1,TRBJ2-1,NA,CSAHRVANEQFF,TGCAGTGCTCACAGGGTGGCGAATGAGCAGTTCTTC
NA,TRBV30,TRBJ2-7,TRBD2,CAWTVGGTGEQYF,TGTGCCTGGACGGTGGGAGGGACCGGCGAGCAGTACTTC
NA,TRBV29-1,TRBJ1-1,NA,CSVGGRALNTEAFF,TGCAGCGTTGGGGGACGGGCCCTGAACACTGAAGCTTTCTTT
NA,TRBV20-1,TRBJ1-1,TRBD1,CSAHRGTGGEAFF,TGCAGTGCCCACCGGGGGACAGGGGGTGAAGCTTTCTTT
NA,TRBV7-9,TRBJ1-3,NA,CASSSVGNTIYF,TGTGCCAGCTCTTCGGTAGGAAACACCATATATTTT
NA,TRBV30,TRBJ2-1,TRBD1,CAWAGTGGAYSFF,TGTGCCTGGGCCGGGACAGGGGGCGCCTACTCTTTCTTC
NA,TRBV29-1,TRBJ2-1,TRBD2,CSVEVTSVHNEQFF,TGCAGCGTTGAGGTAACTAGCGTCCACAATGAGCAGTTCTTC
NA,TRBV14,TRBJ2-7,NA,CASSQAGTYEQYF,TGTGCCAGCAGCCAAGCAGGGACTTACGAGCAGTACTTC
NA,TRBV30,TRBJ1-5,NA,CACSASNQPQHF,TGTGCCTGTTCAGCAAGCAATCAGCCCCAGCATTTT
NA,TRBV2,TRBJ1-2,NA,CASSEARGSGYTF,TGTGCCAGCAGTGAAGCGCGGGGGAGCGGCTACACCTTC
NA,TRBV29-1,TRBJ2-7,TRBD2,CSVLVRAGVDEQYF,TGCAGCGTTCTCGTCAGAGCGGGAGTCGACGAGCAGTACTTC
NA,TRBV18,TRBJ2-5,NA,CASSPQYQETQYF,TGTGCCAGCTCACCTCAGTACCAAGAGACCCAGTACTTC
NA,TRBV5-1,TRBJ2-7,NA,CASSIRPPYEQYF,TGCGCCAGCAGCATACGGCCTCCCTACGAGCAGTACTTC
few,TRBV13,TRBJ1-4,NA,CASSQLGEKLFF,TGTGCCAGCAGTCAGTTGGGGGAAAAACTGTTTTTT
once,TRBV12-3/TRBV12-4,TRBJ2-5,NA,CASSLLSVQETQYF,TGTGCCAGCAGTTTACTTTCGGTGCAAGAGACCCAGTACTTC
once,TRBV29-1,TRBJ1-1,NA,CSVVPPEVFEAFF,TGCAGCGTTGTCCCCCCTGAGGTTTTTGAAGCTTTCTTT
NA,TRBV29-1,TRBJ1-4,NA,CSGAGVGEKLFF,TGCAGCGGGGCGGGGGTCGGTGAAAAACTGTTTTTT
NA,TRBV11-1,TRBJ2-2,NA,CASSLRSGNTGELFF,TGTGCCAGCAGCTTACGTAGCGGCAACACCGGGGAGCTGTTTTTT
once,TRBV9,TRBJ2-5,TRBD1,CASGRTGGPETQYF,TGTGCCAGCGGGAGGACAGGGGGTCCAGAGACCCAGTACTTC
NA,TRBV30,TRBJ1-1,TRBD1,CAWSVQGVSTEAFF,TGTGCCTGGAGTGTACAGGGGGTGTCAACTGAAGCTTTCTTT
NA,TRBV30,TRBJ1-2,TRBD1,CAWRSPGQGNYGYTF,TGTGCCTGGAGGTCTCCGGGACAGGGGAACTATGGCTACACCTTC
NA,TRBV27,TRBJ2-3,TRBD2,CASSFGGRAGSDTQYF,TGTGCCAGCAGTTTCGGCGGGAGGGCCGGTTCAGATACGCAGTATTTT
NA,TRBV2,TRBJ2-1,TRBD2,CASRAGTSGNEQFF,TGTGCCAGCAGGGCCGGGACTAGCGGCAATGAGCAGTTCTTC
NA,TRBV3-1,TRBJ2-5,TRBD2,CASCTLAGKETQYF,TGTGCCAGCTGTACCCTAGCGGGAAAGGAGACCCAGTACTTC
NA,TRBV7-9,TRBJ2-2,NA,CASSLSGGSNTGELFF,TGTGCCAGCAGCTTGTCCGGAGGGTCGAACACCGGGGAGCTGTTTTTT
once,TRBV3-1,TRBJ2-7,TRBD2,CASSQGVGTSGSYEQYF,TGTGCCAGCAGCCAAGGGGTCGGGACTAGCGGGAGTTACGAGCAGTACTTC
NA,TRBV11-1,TRBJ1-1,NA,CASSLAMETEAFF,TGTGCCAGCAGCTTAGCGATGGAAACTGAAGCTTTCTTT
once,TRBV30,TRBJ2-5,NA,CAWRASEQETQYF,TGTGCCTGGAGGGCTAGCGAGCAAGAGACCCAGTACTTC
NA,TRBV7-2,TRBJ2-3,NA,CASSLLVTADTQYF,TGTGCCAGCAGCTTACTAGTCACCGCGGATACGCAGTATTTT
NA,TRBV4-2,TRBJ2-2,NA,CASSHWTASNTGELFF,TGTGCCAGCAGCCACTGGACAGCCTCGAACACCGGGGAGCTGTTTTTT
once,TRBV30,TRBJ1-1,NA,CAWSPGYTEAFF,TGTGCCTGGAGCCCGGGCTACACTGAAGCTTTCTTT
NA,TRBV3-1,TRBJ2-3,NA,CASSQSLPDTQYF,TGTGCCAGCAGCCAAAGTCTTCCAGATACGCAGTATTTT
NA,TRBV20-1,TRBJ2-1,NA,CSALPTALGGYEQFF,TGCAGTGCTCTCCCGACGGCGCTAGGGGGGTATGAGCAGTTCTTC
NA,TRBV20-1,TRBJ2-5,NA,CSAVLGMETQYF,TGCAGTGCAGTACTAGGGATGGAGACCCAGTACTTC
NA,TRBV20-1,TRBJ2-3,NA,CSAIAASTDTQYF,TGCAGTGCCATAGCTGCTAGCACAGATACGCAGTATTTT
NA,TRBV11-1,TRBJ2-7,TRBD2,CASSLGAGEVHEQYF,TGTGCCAGCAGCTTGGGTGCGGGAGAGGTCCACGAGCAGTACTTC
few,TRBV19,TRBJ1-2,NA,CASRGNYGYTF,TGTGCCAGTAGGGGTAACTATGGCTACACCTTC
NA,TRBV9,TRBJ2-1,TRBD2,CASSPGTSGDREQFF,TGTGCCAGCAGCCCAGGGACTAGCGGCGATCGGGAGCAGTTCTTC
NA,TRBV28,TRBJ2-7,TRBD1,CASSARGTGQYEQYF,TGTGCCAGCAGCGCCAGGGGGACAGGGCAGTACGAGCAGTACTTC